Below, 20 T cell receptor beta chains from the same sample are listed, as sequenced in a study of response to subunit inactivated influenza vaccine. From the RT-PCR reads, TCRdb called clonotypes with MiXCR, one entry per CDR3 protein. In the table there are a few hundred thousand distinct CDR3 sequences, under 8.5% of which are singletons. The material was PBMCs from blood, obtained roughly 24 months after vaccination. All receptors come from a man aged 50 to 75 who received an inactivated influenza vaccine.

This clonotype was found many times. The rearrangement links TRBV5-5 to TRBJ2-1; D gene uncertain. V lost 0 bases to trimming and J lost 3 bases, with 10 bases between them. Looked up from germline, CDR1 is SGHKS and CDR2 is YYEKEE (reference sequence). This CDR3 region has 15 residues. CDR3 sequence reads: CASSLEGLGYNEQFF. DNA for the CDR3: TGTGCCAGCAGCTTGGAGGGCCTAGGCTACAATGAGCAGTTCTTC.

V and J are TRBV7-9 and TRBJ2-3; D ambiguous. Germline CDR1 and CDR2: SEHNR and FQNEAQ (reference sequence). This CDR3 comprises 16 residues. Trimming stripped 4 bases from V and 6 bases from J, with 20 bases between. The CDR3 DNA follows: TGTGCCAGCAGCTCCCAATCGACCTTCCCGAGGGATACGCAGTATTTT. It is translated as CASSSQSTFPRDTQYF.

This clonotype was counted at least ten times. The genes are TRBV6-2 or TRBV6-3 and TRBJ2-5, with D unresolved. V was shortened by 0 bases and J by 3 bases, with 14 bases between the two germline ends. The germline gives CDR1 MNHEY, CDR2 SVGEGT. This CDR3 is 16 amino acids long. CDR3 in amino acids: CASSYSTRRREETQYF. The CDR3 bases are TGTGCCAGCAGTTACTCGACCAGACGACGGGAAGAGACCCAGTACTTC.

The table lists this clonotype with a count of one. An end of the junction does not agree with germline; a read error may underlie this. V is TRBV4-2 and J is TRBJ2-7; 9 bases fit TRBD1. Germline V lookup: CDR1 LGHNA, CDR2 YNFKEQ. This CDR3 contains 14 residues. DNA of the CDR3: TGTGCCAGCAGCCAAGATACAGGGGGCGGCGAGCTGTACTTC. This sequence encodes CASSQDTGGGELYF.

This clonotype was seen at least ten times. V and J are TRBV10-3 and TRBJ1-1; TRBD1 matches at 7 bases. CDR3 length: 14 amino acids. The junction had 1 base not matched to a gene; V was cut back by 2 bases and J by 1 base. The germline V gene encodes CDR1 ENHRY and CDR2 SYGVKD. The CDR3 DNA sequence: TGTGCCATCAGTGAGAGGGACAGGAACACTGAAGCTTTCTTT. Its translation is CAISERDRNTEAFF.

This clonotype was recorded at least ten times. The chain carries TRBV7-9 and TRBJ2-1; a weak D match, TRBD2 (6 bases). Germline loops: CDR1 SEHNR, CDR2 FQNEAQ (reference sequence). This CDR3 region has 16 residues. The V end was cut by 5 bases, the J end by 11 bases, with 25 bases between. CDR3 bases: TGTGCCAGCAGCCAGGGACGGTTTTTTCCGGCGGGGAAGCAGTTCTTC. It codes for CASSQGRFFPAGKQFF. The variable domain in full, completed from reference TRBV7-9 and TRBJ2-1, reads DTGVSQNPRHKITKRGQNVTFRCDPISEHNRLYWYRQTLGQGPEFLTYFQNEAQLEKSRLLSDRFSAERPKGSFSTLEIQRTEQGDSAMYLCASSQGRFFPAGKQFFGPGTRLTVL.

This clonotype appeared a few times. The V gene is TRBV20-1, the J gene TRBJ2-1; TRBD2 agrees at 9 bases. The germline V gene has CDR1 DFQATT and CDR2 SNEGSKA (reference sequence). Trimming removed 0 bases from V and 14 bases from J; junction bases left unmatched: 5. The CDR3 has 12 residues. The CDR3 region is CSARDLVAGEFF. The DNA of the CDR3 is TGCAGTGCTAGAGATCTAGTAGCGGGGGAGTTCTTC.

This clonotype was found many times. The chain carries TRBV20-1 and TRBJ2-1, with 11 bases lining up with TRBD2. The length of the CDR3 is 14 residues. With V trimmed by 7 bases and J by 2 bases, 4 bases remained unmatched. Germline V gives CDR1 DFQATT, CDR2 SNEGSKA (reference sequence). The CDR3 loop reads CSVQTSGTYNEQFF. For the CDR3, the DNA is TGCAGTGTCCAGACTAGCGGGACCTACAATGAGCAGTTCTTC.

CDR3 DNA sequence: TGTGCCAGCAGTTACGTCCTAGCGGGAGGCCCAGATACGCAGTATTTT. Translated, it gives CASSYVLAGGPDTQYF. V and J are TRBV6-5 and TRBJ2-3, with TRBD2 matching 11 bases. CDR1 and CDR2 (germline): MNHEY, SVGAGI. The CDR3 length is 16 residues. V lost 2 bases and J lost 4; bases outside the gene matches: 5.

In this sample, this clonotype turned up a few times. A much larger clonotype is one base distant, so this may be a read error. V and J are TRBV12-3 or TRBV12-4 and TRBJ2-7, with 9 bases lining up with TRBD1. V was pared by 6 bases and J by 3 bases, with 3 bases of the junction left unmatched. CDR3 length equals 13 residues. CDR3 loop: CASSRDRVYEQYF. In DNA, the CDR3 is TGTGCCAGCAGCCGGGACAGGGTCTACGAGCAGTACTTC.

The chain combines TRBV20-1 with TRBJ2-7, with TRBD2 matching over 9 bases. Germline lookup yields CDR1 DFQATT and CDR2 SNEGSKA (reference sequence). The CDR3 totals 12 residues. CDR3 sequence reads: CRPASGDHEQYF. The CDR3 DNA is TGCAGACCGGCTAGCGGGGACCACGAGCAGTACTTC.

This clonotype came up many times. This chain joins TRBV5-1 and TRBJ2-5, with D maybe TRBD2 (5 bases). CDR1 is SGHRS and CDR2 is YFSETQ in the germline V gene. The CDR3 is 15 residues long. V was cut by 0 bases and J by 1 base, with 10 bases left in between. The CDR3 protein is CASSLGAAVQETQYF. The CDR3 DNA follows: TGCGCCAGCAGCTTGGGGGCAGCGGTCCAAGAGACCCAGTACTTC.

This clonotype was counted a few times. The rearrangement uses TRBV5-1 and TRBJ2-7, with no clear D. This CDR3 comprises 12 residues. Germline V gene lookup returns CDR1 SGHRS and CDR2 YFSETQ. V gave up 2 bases and J gave up 7 bases, with 10 bases separating them. The CDR3 loop is CASSLGNREQYF. DNA for the CDR3: TGCGCCAGCAGCTTAGGGAATCGAGAGCAGTACTTC.

In its sample, this clonotype was seen a few times. The chain combines TRBV7-2 with TRBJ2-5, with 8 positions matching TRBD2. The CDR3 contains 15 residues. CDR1 SGHTA and CDR2 FQGNSA come from the germline V gene. The V segment lost 3 bases and the J segment 5 bases; nucleotides outside the gene matches: 8. In DNA, the CDR3 is TGTGCCAGCAGCTTCCAGCGGGGGAAAAGGGAGACCCAGTACTTC. The encoded protein is CASSFQRGKRETQYF.

This clonotype was observed a handful of times. This rearrangement joins TRBV9 to TRBJ2-5; possible D gene TRBD2, 6 bases. Germline-derived CDR1 and CDR2 are SGDLS and YYNGEE. The V end lost 0 bases, the J end lost 2 bases, and 14 bases lay between the germline ends. The CDR3 length is 16 residues. The CDR3 loop reads CASSVEGGTAQETQYF. The CDR3 nucleotides read TGTGCCAGCAGCGTAGAAGGAGGGACCGCACAAGAGACCCAGTACTTC.

There are many counts of this clonotype. Here the CDR3 reads CASSRSDSKTQYF. CDR3 bases: TGTGCCAGCAGCCGATCCGACAGCAAGACCCAGTACTTC. The V call is TRBV5-6, the J call TRBJ2-5; perhaps TRBD1 as D (5 bases). Trimming removed 4 bases at V and 6 bases at J, with 13 bases between. The CDR3 is made up of 13 amino acids. Per germline, CDR1 SGHDT and CDR2 YYEEEE.

The rearrangement links TRBV6-5 to TRBJ1-1; D may be TRBD1 (5 bases). This CDR3 contains 11 residues. V was shortened by 5 bases and J by 8 bases, with 9 bases between the two germline ends. Germline V gene sequence: CDR1 MNHEY, CDR2 SVGAGI. CDR3 DNA sequence: TGTGCCAGCAGTATGGGGGGGGAAGCTTTCTTT. Translation gives CASSMGGEAFF.

This clonotype was picked up many times. The rearrangement uses TRBV20-1 and TRBJ1-1; a possible D gene is TRBD1 (5 bases). Between the trimmed V and J ends, which lost 4 bases and 0 bases, there was a span of 9 bases. Germline loops: CDR1 DFQATT, CDR2 SNEGSKA (reference sequence). CDR3 length: 13 amino acids. The chain's CDR3 is CSAMGLMNTEAFF. CDR3 nucleotides: TGCAGTGCTATGGGACTGATGAACACTGAAGCTTTCTTT.

The chain is built from TRBV12-3 or TRBV12-4 and TRBJ2-7; unclear D gene. The CDR3 consists of 12 residues. The V gene lost 6 bases and the J gene lost 4 bases, with 10 bases spanning the gap. The CDR3 DNA reads as TGTGCCAGCAGCGCAACCCTGTACGAGCAGTACTTC. This encodes CASSATLYEQYF.

Only a few counts were recorded for this clonotype. This rearrangement joins TRBV20-1 to TRBJ1-1; D is undetermined. Germline CDR1 reads DFQATT; CDR2 reads SNEGSKA (reference sequence). The CDR3 sequence is 14 residues long. Deletions cut 3 bases from V and 5 bases from J, with 16 bases between. The CDR3 loop reads CSARTYVGWTEAFF. CDR3 nucleotides: TGCAGTGCTAGGACCTACGTTGGATGGACTGAAGCTTTCTTT.